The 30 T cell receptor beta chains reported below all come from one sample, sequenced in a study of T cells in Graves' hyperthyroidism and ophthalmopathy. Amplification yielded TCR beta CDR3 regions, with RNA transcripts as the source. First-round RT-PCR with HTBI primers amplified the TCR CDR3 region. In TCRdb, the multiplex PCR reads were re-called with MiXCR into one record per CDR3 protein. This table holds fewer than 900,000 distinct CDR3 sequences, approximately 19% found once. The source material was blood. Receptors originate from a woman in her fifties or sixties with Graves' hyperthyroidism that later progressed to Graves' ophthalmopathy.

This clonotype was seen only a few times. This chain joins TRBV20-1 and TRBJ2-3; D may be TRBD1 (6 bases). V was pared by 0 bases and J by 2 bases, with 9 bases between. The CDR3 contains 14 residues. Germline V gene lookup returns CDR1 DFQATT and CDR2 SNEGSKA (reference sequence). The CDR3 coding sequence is TGCAGTGCTAGAGATAACAGGGTCACAGATACGCAGTATTTT. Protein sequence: CSARDNRVTDTQYF.

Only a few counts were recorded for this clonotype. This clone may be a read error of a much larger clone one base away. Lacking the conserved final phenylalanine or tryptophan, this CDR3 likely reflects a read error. CDR3 coding DNA: TGCAGTGCTAGATTTGCGGACAGAGGTTCACCCCTCCACTCT. It translates to CSARFADRGSPLHS. The chain combines TRBV20-1 with TRBJ1-6, with D perhaps TRBD1 (6 bases). Trimming shortened V by 2 bases and J by 9 bases, and 14 bases separated the two germline ends. The V gene's germline CDR1 is DFQATT and CDR2 SNEGSKA (reference sequence). The CDR3 has 14 residues.

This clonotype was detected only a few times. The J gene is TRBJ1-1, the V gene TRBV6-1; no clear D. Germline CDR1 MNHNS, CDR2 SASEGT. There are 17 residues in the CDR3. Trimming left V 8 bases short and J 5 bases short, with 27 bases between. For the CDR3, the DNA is TGTGCCAGCGCCATGCCGGGGTCAAGCCATTCGAGGACTGAAGCTTTCTTT. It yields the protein CASAMPGSSHSRTEAFF.

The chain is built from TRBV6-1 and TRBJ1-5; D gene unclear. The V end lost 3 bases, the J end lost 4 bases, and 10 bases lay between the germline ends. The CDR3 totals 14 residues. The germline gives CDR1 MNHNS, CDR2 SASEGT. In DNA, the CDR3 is TGTGCCAGCAGTGACGGGCTAGTTAATCAGCCCCAGCATTTT. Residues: CASSDGLVNQPQHF.

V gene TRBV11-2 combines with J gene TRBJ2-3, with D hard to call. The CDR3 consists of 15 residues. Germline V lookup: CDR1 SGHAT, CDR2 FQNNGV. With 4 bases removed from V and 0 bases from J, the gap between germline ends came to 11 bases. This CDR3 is CASSSWTDSTDTQYF. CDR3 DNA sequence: TGTGCCAGCAGCTCTTGGACGGATAGCACAGATACGCAGTATTTT. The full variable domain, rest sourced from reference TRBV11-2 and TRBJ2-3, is EAGVAQSPRYKIIEKRQSVAFWCNPISGHATLYWYQQILGQGPKLLIQFQNNGVVDDSQLPKDRFSAERLKGVDSTLKIQPAKLEDSAVYLCASSSWTDSTDTQYFGPGTRLTVL.

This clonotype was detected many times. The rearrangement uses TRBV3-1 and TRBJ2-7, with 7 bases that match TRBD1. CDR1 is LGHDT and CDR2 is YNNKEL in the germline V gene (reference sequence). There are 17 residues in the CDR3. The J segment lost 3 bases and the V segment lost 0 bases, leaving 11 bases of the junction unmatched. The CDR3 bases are TGTGCCAGCAGCCAAGAGGGGTCGGGACAGCTCTTCTACGAGCAGTACTTC. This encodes CASSQEGSGQLFYEQYF.

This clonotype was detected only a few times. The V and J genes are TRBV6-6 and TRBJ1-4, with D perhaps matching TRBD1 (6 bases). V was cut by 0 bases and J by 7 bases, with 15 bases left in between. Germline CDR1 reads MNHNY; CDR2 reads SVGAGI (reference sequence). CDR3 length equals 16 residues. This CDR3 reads CASSYSRGPDGEKLFF. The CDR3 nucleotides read TGTGCCAGCAGTTACTCCCGGGGGCCGGACGGTGAAAAACTGTTTTTT.

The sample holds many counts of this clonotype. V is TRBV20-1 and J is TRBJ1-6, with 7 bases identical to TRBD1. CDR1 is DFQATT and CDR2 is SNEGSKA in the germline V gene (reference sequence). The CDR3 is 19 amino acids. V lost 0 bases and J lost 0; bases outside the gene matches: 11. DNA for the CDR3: TGCAGTGCTAGAGATTTTTCCCGACAGGGAGTCTCCTATAATTCACCCCTCCACTTT. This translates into CSARDFSRQGVSYNSPLHF.

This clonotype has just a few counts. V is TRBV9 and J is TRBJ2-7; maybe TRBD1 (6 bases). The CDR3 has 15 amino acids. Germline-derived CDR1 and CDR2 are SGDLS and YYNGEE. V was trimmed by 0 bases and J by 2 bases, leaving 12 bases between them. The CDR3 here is CASSVDAGETYEQYF. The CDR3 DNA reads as TGTGCCAGCAGCGTAGATGCAGGGGAGACCTACGAGCAGTACTTC.

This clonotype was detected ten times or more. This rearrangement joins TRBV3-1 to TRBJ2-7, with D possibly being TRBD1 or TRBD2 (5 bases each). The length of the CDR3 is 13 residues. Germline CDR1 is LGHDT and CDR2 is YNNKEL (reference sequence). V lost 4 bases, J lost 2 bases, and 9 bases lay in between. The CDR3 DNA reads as TGTGCCAGCAGCCCGGGGCAAACCTACGAGCAGTACTTC. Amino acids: CASSPGQTYEQYF.

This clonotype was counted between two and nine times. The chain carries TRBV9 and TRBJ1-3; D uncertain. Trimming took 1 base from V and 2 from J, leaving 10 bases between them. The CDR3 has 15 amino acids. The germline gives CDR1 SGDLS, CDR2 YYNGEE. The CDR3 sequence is CASSVQYEAGNTIYF. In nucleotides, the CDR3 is TGTGCCAGCAGCGTACAATACGAAGCTGGAAACACCATATATTTT.

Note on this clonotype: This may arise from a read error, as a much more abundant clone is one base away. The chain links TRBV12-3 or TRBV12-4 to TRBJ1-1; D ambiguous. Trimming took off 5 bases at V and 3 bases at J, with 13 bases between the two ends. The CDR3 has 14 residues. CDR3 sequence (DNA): TGTGCCAGCAGTGCCCCGGGCCTCCACACTGAAGCTTTCTTT. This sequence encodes CASSAPGLHTEAFF.

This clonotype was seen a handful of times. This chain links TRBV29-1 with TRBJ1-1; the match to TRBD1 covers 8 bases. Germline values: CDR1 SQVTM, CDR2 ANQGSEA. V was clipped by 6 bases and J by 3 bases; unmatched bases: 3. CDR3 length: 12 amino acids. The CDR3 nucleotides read TGCAGCGTCCAGACAGGGGACACTGAAGCTTTCTTT. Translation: CSVQTGDTEAFF.

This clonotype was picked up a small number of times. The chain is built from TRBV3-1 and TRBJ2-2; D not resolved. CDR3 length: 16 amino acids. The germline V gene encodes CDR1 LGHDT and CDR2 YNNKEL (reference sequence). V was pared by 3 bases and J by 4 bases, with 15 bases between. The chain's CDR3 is CASSHLPRSSTGELFF. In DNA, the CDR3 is TGTGCCAGCAGCCACCTTCCCAGGTCGTCCACCGGGGAGCTGTTTTTT.

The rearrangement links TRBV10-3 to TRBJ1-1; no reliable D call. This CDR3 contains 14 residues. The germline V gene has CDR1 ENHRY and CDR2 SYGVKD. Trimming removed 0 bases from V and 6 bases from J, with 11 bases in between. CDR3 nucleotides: TGTGCCATCAGTGAGTCGTTGGGAAACGCTGAAGCTTTCTTT. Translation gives CAISESLGNAEAFF.

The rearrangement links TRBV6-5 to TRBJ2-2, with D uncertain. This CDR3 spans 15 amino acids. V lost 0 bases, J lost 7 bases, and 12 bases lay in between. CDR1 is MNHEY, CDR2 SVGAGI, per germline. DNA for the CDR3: TGTGCCAGCAGTTACTCCGGAAGGGTGGGCGGGGAGCTGTTTTTT. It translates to CASSYSGRVGGELFF.

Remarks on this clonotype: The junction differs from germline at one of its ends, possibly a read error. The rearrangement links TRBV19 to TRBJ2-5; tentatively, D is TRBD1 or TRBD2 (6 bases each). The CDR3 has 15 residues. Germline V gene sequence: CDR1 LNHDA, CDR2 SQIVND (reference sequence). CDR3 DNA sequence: TGTGCCAGTAGCATGGGGGGCCTACCTCAAGAGACGCAGTACTTC. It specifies CASSMGGLPQETQYF.

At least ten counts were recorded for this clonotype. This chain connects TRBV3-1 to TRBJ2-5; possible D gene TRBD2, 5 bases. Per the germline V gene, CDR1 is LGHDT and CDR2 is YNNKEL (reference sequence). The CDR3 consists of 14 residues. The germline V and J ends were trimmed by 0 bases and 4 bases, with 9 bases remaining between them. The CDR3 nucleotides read TGTGCCAGCAGCCAAGAGGGAGAGGGAGAGACCCAGTACTTC. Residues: CASSQEGEGETQYF.

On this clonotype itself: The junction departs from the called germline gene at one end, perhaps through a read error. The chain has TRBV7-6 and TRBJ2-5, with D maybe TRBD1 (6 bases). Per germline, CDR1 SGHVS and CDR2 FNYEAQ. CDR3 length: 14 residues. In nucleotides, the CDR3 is TGTGCTAGCAGCCCTGATGGGGGCGAGGAGACCCAGTACTTC. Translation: CASSPDGGEETQYF. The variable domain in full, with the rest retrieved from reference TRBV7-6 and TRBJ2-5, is GAGVSQSPRYKVTKRGQDVALRCDPISGHVSLYWYRQALGQGPEFLTYFNYEAQQDKSGLPNDRFSAERPEGSISTLTIQRTEQRDSAMYRCASSPDGGEETQYFGPGTRLLVL.

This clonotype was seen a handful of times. The chain's CDR3 is CASSSGQGLYNEQFF. CDR3 sequence (DNA): TGTGCCAGCAGCTCCGGACAGGGTTTGTACAATGAGCAGTTCTTC. V gene TRBV5-8 combines with J gene TRBJ2-1; 8 positions match TRBD1. This CDR3 has 15 amino acids. Germline CDR1 reads SGHTS; CDR2 reads YDEGEE. After removal of 3 bases from V and 4 bases from J, the junction contained 6 bases not matched to a gene. Based on the CDR3 plus reference TRBV5-8 and TRBJ2-1, the full variable domain is EAGVTQSPTHLIKTRGQQATLRCSPISGHTSVYWYQQALGLGLQFLLWYDEGEERNRGNFPPRFSGRQFPNYSSELNVNALELEDSALYLCASSSGQGLYNEQFFGPGTRLTVL.

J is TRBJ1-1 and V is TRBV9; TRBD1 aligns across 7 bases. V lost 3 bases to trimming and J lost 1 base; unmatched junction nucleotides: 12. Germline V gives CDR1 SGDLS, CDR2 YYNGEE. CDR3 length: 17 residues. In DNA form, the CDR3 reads TGTGCCAGCAGCGCTGGGACAACCGGGACAGCGAACACTGAAGCTTTCTTT. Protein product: CASSAGTTGTANTEAFF.

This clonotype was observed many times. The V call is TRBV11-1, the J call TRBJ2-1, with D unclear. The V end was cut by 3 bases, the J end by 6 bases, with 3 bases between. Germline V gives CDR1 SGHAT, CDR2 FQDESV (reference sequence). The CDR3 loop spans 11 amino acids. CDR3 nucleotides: TGTGCCAGCAGCTTCCGCAATGAGCAGTTCTTC. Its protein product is CASSFRNEQFF.

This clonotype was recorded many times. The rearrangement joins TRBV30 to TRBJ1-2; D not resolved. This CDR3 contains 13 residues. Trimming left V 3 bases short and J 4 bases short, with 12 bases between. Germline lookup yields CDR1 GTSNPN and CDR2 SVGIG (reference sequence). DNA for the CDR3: TGTGCCTGGAGAGCGCCGGGATTCTATGGCTACACCTTC. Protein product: CAWRAPGFYGYTF. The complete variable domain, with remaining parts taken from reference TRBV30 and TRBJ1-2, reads SQTIHQWPATLVQPVGSPLSLECTVEGTSNPNLYWYRQAAGRGLQLLFYSVGIGQISSEVPQNLSASRPQDRQFILSSKKLLLSDSGFYLCAWRAPGFYGYTFGSGTRLTVV.

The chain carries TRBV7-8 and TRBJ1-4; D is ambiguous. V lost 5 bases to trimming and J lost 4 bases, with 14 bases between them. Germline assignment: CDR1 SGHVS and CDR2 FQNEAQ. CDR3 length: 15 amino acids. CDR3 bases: TGTGCCAGCAGCCGCACACAGCCCCTTAATGAAAAACTGTTTTTT. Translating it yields CASSRTQPLNEKLFF.

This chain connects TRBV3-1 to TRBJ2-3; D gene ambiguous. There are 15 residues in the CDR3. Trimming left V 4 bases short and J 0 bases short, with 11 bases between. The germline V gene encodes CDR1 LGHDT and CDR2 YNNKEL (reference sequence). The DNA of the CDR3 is TGTGCCAGCAGCCCCGGGCCACTTAGCACAGATACGCAGTATTTT. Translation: CASSPGPLSTDTQYF.

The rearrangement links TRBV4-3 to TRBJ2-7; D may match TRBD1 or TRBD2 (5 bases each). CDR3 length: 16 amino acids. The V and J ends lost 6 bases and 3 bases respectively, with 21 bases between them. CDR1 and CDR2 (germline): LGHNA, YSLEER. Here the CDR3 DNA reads TGCGCCAGCAGAACCGGGACCCCCAGGCCCCGCTACGAGCAGTACTTC. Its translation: CASRTGTPRPRYEQYF.

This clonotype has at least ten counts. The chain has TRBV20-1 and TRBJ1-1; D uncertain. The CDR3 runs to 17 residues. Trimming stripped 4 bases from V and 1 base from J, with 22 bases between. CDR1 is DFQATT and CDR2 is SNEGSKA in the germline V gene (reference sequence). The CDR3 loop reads CSATKPDPLGRNTEAFF. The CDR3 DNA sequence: TGCAGTGCTACAAAACCGGACCCCCTCGGGAGGAACACTGAAGCTTTCTTT.

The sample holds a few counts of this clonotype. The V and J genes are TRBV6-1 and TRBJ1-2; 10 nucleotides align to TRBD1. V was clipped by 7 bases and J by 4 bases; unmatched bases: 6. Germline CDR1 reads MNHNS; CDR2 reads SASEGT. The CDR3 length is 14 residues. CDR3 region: CASTPTGGTYGYTF. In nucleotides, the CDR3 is TGTGCCAGCACCCCGACAGGGGGCACCTATGGCTACACCTTC.

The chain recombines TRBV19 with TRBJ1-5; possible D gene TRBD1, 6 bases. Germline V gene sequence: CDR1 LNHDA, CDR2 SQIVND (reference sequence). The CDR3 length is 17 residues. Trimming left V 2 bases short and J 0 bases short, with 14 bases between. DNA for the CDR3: TGTGCCAGTAGTATATGGCGACAGGACTATAGCAATCAGCCCCAGCATTTT. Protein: CASSIWRQDYSNQPQHF. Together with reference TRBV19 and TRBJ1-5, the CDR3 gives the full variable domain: DGGITQSPKYLFRKEGQNVTLSCEQNLNHDAMYWYRQDPGQGLRLIYYSQIVNDFQKGDIAEGYSVSREKKESFPLTVTSAQKNPTAFYLCASSIWRQDYSNQPQHFGDGTRLSIL.

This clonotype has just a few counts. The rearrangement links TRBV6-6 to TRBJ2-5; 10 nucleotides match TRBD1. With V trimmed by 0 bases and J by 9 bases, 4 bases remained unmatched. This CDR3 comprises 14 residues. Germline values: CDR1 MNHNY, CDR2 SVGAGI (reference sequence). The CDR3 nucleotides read TGTGCCAGCAGTTACTCCGGGACAGGGGATCCCCAGTACTTC. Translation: CASSYSGTGDPQYF.